These 23 T cell receptor beta chains originate from one sample sequenced in a study of control samples from healthy donors and cancer patients. Produced via immunoSEQ multiplex PCR; TCRdb's table is partial and in-frame only. The table lists more than 70,000 clones, about nine tenths of them singletons. The sample comprised blood. These receptors originate from a woman in her thirties in good health.

CDR3 nucleotide sequence: TGTGCCAGCAGTTACCGGAAAGGGACAGTAAACACCGGGGAGCTGTTTTTT. This translates into CASSYRKGTVNTGELFF. V gene TRBV6-2 or TRBV6-3 combines with J gene TRBJ2-2; TRBD1 aligns across 7 bases. The length of the CDR3 is 17 residues. Trimming cost V 2 bases and J 2 bases; bases outside gene matches: 8. Germline values: CDR1 MNHEY, CDR2 SVGEGT.

The chain has TRBV10-3 and TRBJ1-4; a weak D match, TRBD1 (5 bases). V lost 4 bases and J 5 bases, leaving 14 bases between the germline ends. The germline gives CDR1 ENHRY, CDR2 SYGVKD. This CDR3 spans 15 amino acids. Here the CDR3 reads CAISAAGGGNEKLFF. The CDR3, as DNA: TGTGCCATCAGTGCCGCCGGTGGGGGGAATGAAAAACTGTTTTTT.

The chain links TRBV3-1 (or the pseudogene TRBV3-2) to TRBJ2-6, with a tentative D call TRBD2 (5 bases). CDR1 is LGHDT, CDR2 YNNKEL, per germline (reference sequence). The CDR3 runs to 15 residues. Trimming took off 4 bases at V and 0 bases at J, with 7 bases between the two ends. The CDR3 spells CASSRGSSGANVLTF. As DNA, the CDR3 is TGTGCCAGCAGCCGAGGGAGCTCTGGGGCCAACGTCCTGACTTTC.

The rearrangement uses TRBV4-1 and TRBJ1-3; no firm D call. V shed 0 bases and J shed 2 bases, with 2 bases lying between them. The CDR3 sequence is 13 residues long. Germline-derived CDR1 and CDR2 are MGHRA and YSYEKL. The CDR3 spells CASSQDPGNTIYF. CDR3 nucleotides: TGCGCCAGCAGCCAAGATCCTGGAAACACCATATATTTT.

The chain joins TRBV6-5 to TRBJ2-1; TRBD2 might be the D (6 bases). V was clipped by 6 bases and J by 4 bases, with 16 bases between them. The CDR3 length is 15 residues. CDR1 is MNHEY, CDR2 SVGAGI, per germline. CDR3 DNA: TGTGCCAGCAGCAAGGGGACTGGACCTTACAATGAGCAGTTCTTC. Its translation is CASSKGTGPYNEQFF.

The chain recombines TRBV18 with TRBJ1-6, with D perhaps TRBD1 (6 bases). Germline CDR1 is KGHSH and CDR2 is LQKENI. The CDR3 has 15 residues. Trimming shortened V by 5 bases and J by 4 bases, and 12 bases separated the two germline ends. The CDR3, as DNA: TGTGCCAGCTCAGAAATCCAGGGGTATAATTCACCCCTCCACTTT. This translates into CASSEIQGYNSPLHF.

The chain links TRBV6-4 to TRBJ1-3, with a weak D call TRBD1 (6 bases). The V gene lost 8 bases and the J gene lost 0 bases, with 17 bases spanning the gap. Germline V gene sequence: CDR1 MRHNA, CDR2 SNTAGT. This CDR3 contains 16 residues. The DNA of the CDR3 is TGTGCCAGCCGCGAACACACAGGGAACTCTGGAAACACCATATATTTT. Translated: CASREHTGNSGNTIYF.

The sample holds a few counts of this clone. CDR3 sequence reads: CASNKDRGDNQPQHF. CDR3 in DNA: TGTGCCAGTAATAAAGACAGGGGTGATAATCAGCCCCAGCATTTT. The rearrangement joins TRBV19 to TRBJ1-5; TRBD1 matches at 8 bases. The junction had 9 bases not matched to a gene; V was cut back by 7 bases and J by 4 bases. The CDR3 is 15 amino acids. In germline, CDR1 is LNHDA, CDR2 SQIVND (reference sequence).

Turning to this clone: Other DNA sequences in this specimen translate into the identical CDR3. V gene TRBV19 combines with J gene TRBJ1-2; 10 nucleotides agree with TRBD1. The V gene end was trimmed by 7 bases and the J gene end by 4 bases; junction bases not matched to a gene: 6. Germline V gene lookup returns CDR1 LNHDA and CDR2 SQIVND (reference sequence). This CDR3 is 14 amino acids long. CDR3 sequence reads: CASTPGQGFYGYTF. CDR3 DNA: TGTGCCAGTACGCCGGGACAGGGGTTCTATGGCTACACCTTC.

This rearrangement joins TRBV4-1 to TRBJ2-7; TRBD1 or TRBD2 may be the D gene (6 bases each). The V end lost 5 bases, the J end lost 0 bases, and 11 bases lay between the germline ends. The CDR3 length is 14 residues. Germline V gives CDR1 MGHRA, CDR2 YSYEKL. CDR3 nucleotide sequence: TGCGCCAGCAGCAGAGGAGGGGGCTCCTACGAGCAGTACTTC. Protein product: CASSRGGGSYEQYF.

The chain couples TRBV11-2 to TRBJ2-1, with D tentatively TRBD2 (6 bases). The CDR3 has 14 residues. The ends were cut back, 5 bases at V and 4 bases at J, with 12 bases in the middle. Germline V gene sequence: CDR1 SGHAT, CDR2 FQNNGV. This CDR3 reads CASSVWGRYNEQFF. In DNA, the CDR3 is TGTGCCAGCAGCGTTTGGGGGAGGTACAATGAGCAGTTCTTC.

V is TRBV30 and J is TRBJ2-5, with D maybe TRBD2 (6 bases). The CDR3 loop spans 13 amino acids. The V end lost 0 bases, the J end lost 5 bases, and 10 bases lay between the germline ends. From germline, CDR1 is GTSNPN and CDR2 SVGIG (reference sequence). The DNA of the CDR3 is TGTGCCTGGAGTGTAACGGGAGTGGAGACCCAGTACTTC. It specifies CAWSVTGVETQYF.

This chain joins TRBV7-8 and TRBJ1-1; 11 nucleotides agree with TRBD1. The CDR3 sequence is 15 residues long. Looked up from germline, CDR1 is SGHVS and CDR2 is FQNEAQ. The junction had 4 bases not matched to a gene; V was cut back by 3 bases and J by 4 bases. The chain's CDR3 is CASSFGQGAFTEAFF. The CDR3 coding sequence is TGTGCCAGCAGCTTTGGACAGGGGGCGTTCACTGAAGCTTTCTTT.

The rearrangement joins TRBV6-5 to TRBJ1-1; possibly TRBD1 for D (5 bases). The CDR3 is 13 amino acids. In germline, CDR1 is MNHEY, CDR2 SVGAGI. Trimming removed 6 bases at V and 1 base at J, with 9 bases between. Here the CDR3 DNA reads TGTGCCAGCAGACAAGGACAGAACACTGAAGCTTTCTTT. This translates into CASRQGQNTEAFF.

CDR3 loop: CASSFDREQPQHF. The CDR3 nucleotides are TGTGCCAGCAGCTTCGACAGGGAACAGCCCCAGCATTTT. This chain uses TRBV3-1 (or the pseudogene TRBV3-2) with TRBJ1-5; TRBD1 matches 7 bases. J gave up 7 bases and V 5 bases, and 5 bases lay outside the gene matches. Germline V gene sequence: CDR1 LGHDT, CDR2 YNNKEL (reference sequence). CDR3 length equals 13 residues.

The CDR3 bases are TGTGCCAGCGCCCGGACTAGCGGGAGTAGGGCCTACGAGCAGTACTTC. Translated, it gives CASARTSGSRAYEQYF. The chain carries TRBV7-9 and TRBJ2-7, with 13 bases fitting TRBD2. Trimming removed 8 bases from V and 2 bases from J; junction bases left unmatched: 9. The CDR3 is 16 residues long. The germline V gene encodes CDR1 SEHNR and CDR2 FQNEAQ (reference sequence).

In this sample, this clone turned up a few times. The chain has TRBV5-4 and TRBJ2-2; TRBD2 agrees at 8 bases. The V gene's germline CDR1 is SGHNT and CDR2 YYREEE (reference sequence). This CDR3 has 15 amino acids. V lost 2 bases, J lost 4 bases, and 4 bases stayed unmatched. The CDR3 reads CASSFFREGTGELFF. The CDR3 DNA reads as TGTGCCAGCAGCTTCTTCCGGGAGGGCACCGGGGAGCTGTTTTTT.

The J gene is TRBJ1-1, the V gene TRBV5-6; no reliable D call. Germline CDR1 reads SGHDT; CDR2 reads YYEEEE. This CDR3 contains 14 residues. V was shortened by 2 bases and J by 1 base, with 9 bases between the two germline ends. CDR3 bases: TGTGCCAGCAGCTTCCCAACACCGAACACTGAAGCTTTCTTT. It is translated as CASSFPTPNTEAFF. Drawing the rest from reference TRBV5-6 and TRBJ1-1, the complete variable domain is DAGVTQSPTHLIKTRGQQVTLRCSPKSGHDTVSWYQQALGQGPQFIFQYYEEEERQRGNFPDRFSGHQFPNYSSELNVNALLLGDSALYLCASSFPTPNTEAFFGQGTRLTVV.

The count of this clone is one. This chain joins TRBV24-1 and TRBJ2-7; D uncertain. Trimming shortened V by 9 bases and J by 4 bases, and 9 bases separated the two germline ends. The germline CDR1 and CDR2 sequences are KGHDR and SFDVKD. The CDR3 has 11 amino acids. The CDR3 bases are TGTGCCACCTCTACTGGGTACGAGCAGTACTTC. This gives the protein CATSTGYEQYF.

The chain employs TRBV4-1 and TRBJ2-5; a weak D match, TRBD1 (7 bases). The CDR3 has 15 residues. CDR1 and CDR2 from the germline V gene are MGHRA and YSYEKL. Between the trimmed V and J ends, which lost 3 bases and 6 bases, there was a span of 17 bases. The CDR3 coding sequence is TGCGCCAGCAGCCAGGCAGGGGGGCGTCTGAAGACCCAGTACTTC. Its protein is CASSQAGGRLKTQYF.

This CDR3 reads CASSLQETVNTEAFF. DNA for the CDR3: TGCGCCAGCAGCTTGCAAGAGACAGTGAACACTGAAGCTTTCTTT. The V gene is TRBV5-1, the J gene TRBJ1-1; a weak D match, TRBD1 (5 bases). Trimming pared 1 base from V and 0 bases from J, leaving 10 bases between. The CDR3 runs to 15 residues. Germline CDR1 SGHRS, CDR2 YFSETQ.

This sequence joins TRBV3-1 (or the pseudogene TRBV3-2) and TRBJ1-3; D gene uncertain. V was trimmed by 5 bases and J by 4 bases, leaving 12 bases between them. Germline V CDR1 and CDR2: LGHDT, YNNKEL (reference sequence). The CDR3 length is 14 residues. The CDR3 region is CASSTGLSGNTIYF. The CDR3 DNA follows: TGTGCCAGCAGCACCGGACTATCCGGAAACACCATATATTTT.

CDR3 region: CASSTTGGYYGYTF. CDR3 nucleotide sequence: TGTGCCAGCAGCACAACAGGGGGCTACTATGGCTACACCTTC. The chain joins TRBV27 to TRBJ1-2, with 9 bases aligning to TRBD1. With 6 bases clipped from V and 3 bases from J, the junction kept 5 bases outside the gene matches. The CDR3 covers 14 residues. Germline values: CDR1 MNHEY, CDR2 SMNVEV (reference sequence).